The rows below give T cell receptor beta chains drawn from one sample of a study of cytomegalovirus exposure and HLA in healthy donors. Libraries were prepared by immunoSEQ multiplex PCR; TCRdb keeps only in-frame clonotypes and omits some of them. This sample's clone table lists approximately 68,000 clones. Input material: PBMCs. All receptors come from a female donor in good health and CMV-seropositive. Both conserved end residues are part of each CDR3. The order of the fields is V gene, CDR3 protein.

V gene: TRBV27; CDR3 protein: CASRTGTSGPYEQYF
V gene: TRBV5-1; CDR3 protein: CASSPDSSGNTIYF
V gene: TRBV7-2; CDR3 protein: CASTSGGRGQETQYF
V gene: TRBV7-2; CDR3 protein: CASRAGTGVRNSPLHF
V gene: TRBV7-9; CDR3 protein: CASTTAAAGNSPLHF
V gene: TRBV9; CDR3 protein: CASSPRAAAGSGANVLTF
V gene: TRBV2; CDR3 protein: CASVRTGDPPYEQFF
V gene: TRBV7-2; CDR3 protein: CASTRGQSQPQHF
V gene: TRBV28; CDR3 protein: CASSSHRAAKEQYF
V gene: TRBV27; CDR3 protein: CASSLSLAGINEQFF
V gene: TRBV6-1; CDR3 protein: CASSGQTGTGEETQYF
V gene: TRBV28; CDR3 protein: CASSFTDRDNYEQYF
V gene: TRBV7-2; CDR3 protein: CASSSYSGGTHNEQFF
V gene: TRBV10-3; CDR3 protein: CAISEPGTRSGNTIYF
V gene: TRBV4-1; CDR3 protein: CASSQESWGDEQYF
V gene: TRBV5-1; CDR3 protein: CASSYNTGGITEAFF
V gene: TRBV5-1; CDR3 protein: CASNRVAGGRYEQYF
V gene: TRBV7-3; CDR3 protein: CASSQLTGVWVRDTEAFF
V gene: TRBV13; CDR3 protein: CASSLYTRTRGRAGVSEQFF
V gene: TRBV2; CDR3 protein: CASRLAADTQYF
V gene: TRBV29-1; CDR3 protein: CSVTGFFYGYTF
V gene: TRBV30; CDR3 protein: CAWSVRRSYEQYF
V gene: TRBV5-1; CDR3 protein: CASSLRDRYEQYF
V gene: TRBV2; CDR3 protein: CASSGLAGANTGELFF
V gene: TRBV29-1; CDR3 protein: CSVGTGTGGAYTQYF
V gene: TRBV10-3; CDR3 protein: CAQASGQGLDTQYF
V gene: TRBV29-1; CDR3 protein: CSVGKVTSVVTDTQYF
V gene: TRBV5-3; CDR3 protein: CAREGHRGLGAYEQYF
V gene: TRBV4-1; CDR3 protein: CASSPNGGGQADTQYF
V gene: TRBV19; CDR3 protein: CASSLQGNSPLHF
V gene: TRBV9; CDR3 protein: CASSVPASGGEQYF
V gene: TRBV5-1; CDR3 protein: CASSLDVREAEAFF
V gene: TRBV9; CDR3 protein: CASSSGHLNTEAFF
V gene: TRBV6-5; CDR3 protein: CASSYASSNQPQHF
V gene: TRBV7-6; CDR3 protein: CASSYNMNTEAFF
V gene: TRBV9; CDR3 protein: CASSLDWGGAYNEQFF
V gene: TRBV28; CDR3 protein: CASSRGLAGAYEQYF
V gene: TRBV18; CDR3 protein: CASSGRTGILDGYTF
V gene: TRBV2; CDR3 protein: CASNRGRGGQETQYF
V gene: TRBV27; CDR3 protein: CASSGTSGRIGELFF
V gene: TRBV19; CDR3 protein: CASSILDSGTQYF
V gene: TRBV27; CDR3 protein: CASSLLASQSNYGYTF
V gene: TRBV30; CDR3 protein: CAWTQGTYEQYF
V gene: TRBV11-2; CDR3 protein: CASSLGRTGGNGYTF
V gene: TRBV2; CDR3 protein: CASSEGGNGYTF
V gene: TRBV19; CDR3 protein: CASRAGGEQYF
V gene: TRBV28; CDR3 protein: CASSSLFEQYF
V gene: TRBV18; CDR3 protein: CASSARGGQGTYEQYF
V gene: TRBV18; CDR3 protein: CASSLERMGLSNRPQHF
V gene: TRBV28; CDR3 protein: CASQSGSSYNEQFF
V gene: TRBV18; CDR3 protein: CASSLGGDTEAFF
V gene: TRBV19; CDR3 protein: CASSMGGFGHWGFDTQYF
V gene: TRBV18; CDR3 protein: CASSPQSGNPLYNEQFF
V gene: TRBV7-9; CDR3 protein: CASSSGTGDFEAFF
V gene: TRBV9; CDR3 protein: CASSVEPLRQRGNTIYF
V gene: TRBV18; CDR3 protein: CASSPHTGEQETQYF
V gene: TRBV5-6; CDR3 protein: CASTGVFNYGYTF